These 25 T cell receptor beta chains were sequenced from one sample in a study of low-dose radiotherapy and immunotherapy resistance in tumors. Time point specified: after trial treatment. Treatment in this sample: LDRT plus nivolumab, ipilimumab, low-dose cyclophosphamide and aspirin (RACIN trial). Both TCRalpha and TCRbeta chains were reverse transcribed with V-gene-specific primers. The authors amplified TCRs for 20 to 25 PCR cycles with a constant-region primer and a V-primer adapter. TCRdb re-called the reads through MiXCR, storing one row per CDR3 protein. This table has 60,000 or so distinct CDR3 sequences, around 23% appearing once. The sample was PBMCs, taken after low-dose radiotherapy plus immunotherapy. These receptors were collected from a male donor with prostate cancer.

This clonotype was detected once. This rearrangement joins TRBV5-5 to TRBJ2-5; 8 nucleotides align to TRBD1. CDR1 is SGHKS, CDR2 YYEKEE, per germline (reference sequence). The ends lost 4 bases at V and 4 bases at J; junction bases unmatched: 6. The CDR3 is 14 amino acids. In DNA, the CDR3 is TGTGCCAGCAGCATAGACAGGGGTGGAGAGACCCAGTACTTC. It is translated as CASSIDRGGETQYF.

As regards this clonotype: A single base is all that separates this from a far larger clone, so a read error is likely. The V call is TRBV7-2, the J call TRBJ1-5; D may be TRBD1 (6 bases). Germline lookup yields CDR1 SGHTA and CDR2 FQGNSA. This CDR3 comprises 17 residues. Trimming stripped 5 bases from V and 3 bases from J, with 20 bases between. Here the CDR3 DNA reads TGTGCCAGCAGCACCGAAGGGGGTACAGGGCTCAATCAGCCCCAGCATTTT. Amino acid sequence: CASSTEGGTGLNQPQHF.

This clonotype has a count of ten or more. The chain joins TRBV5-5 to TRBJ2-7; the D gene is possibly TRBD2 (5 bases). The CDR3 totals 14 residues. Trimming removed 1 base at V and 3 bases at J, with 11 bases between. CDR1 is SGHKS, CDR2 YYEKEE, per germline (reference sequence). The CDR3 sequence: CASSLYHGGYEQYF. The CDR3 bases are TGTGCCAGCAGCTTGTACCACGGAGGCTACGAGCAGTACTTC.

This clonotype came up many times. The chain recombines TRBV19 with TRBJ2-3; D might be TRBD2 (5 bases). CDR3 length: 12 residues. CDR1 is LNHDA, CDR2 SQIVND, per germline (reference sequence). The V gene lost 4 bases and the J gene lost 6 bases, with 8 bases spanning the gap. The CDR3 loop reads CASSTRGDTQYF. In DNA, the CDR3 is TGTGCCAGTAGTACCCGCGGGGATACGCAGTATTTT.

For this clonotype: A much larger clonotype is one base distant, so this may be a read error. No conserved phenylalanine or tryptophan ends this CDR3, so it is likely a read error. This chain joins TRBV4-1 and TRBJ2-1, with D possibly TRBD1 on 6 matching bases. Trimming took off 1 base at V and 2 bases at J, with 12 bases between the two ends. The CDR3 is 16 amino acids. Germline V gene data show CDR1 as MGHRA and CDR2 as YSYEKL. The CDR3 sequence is CASSQVSSGAYNEQFS. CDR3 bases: TGCGCCAGCAGCCAAGTTTCGTCAGGGGCCTACAATGAGCAGTTCTCC.

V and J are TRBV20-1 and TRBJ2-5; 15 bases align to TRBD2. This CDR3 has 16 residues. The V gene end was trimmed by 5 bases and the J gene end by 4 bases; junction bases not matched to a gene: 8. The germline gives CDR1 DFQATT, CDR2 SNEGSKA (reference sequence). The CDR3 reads CSAERTSGGAIETQYF. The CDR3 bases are TGCAGTGCTGAGCGGACTAGCGGGGGGGCCATAGAGACCCAGTACTTC.

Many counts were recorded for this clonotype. The CDR3 bases are TGTGCCAGTAGCACCCGATCACTAGTCTACGAGCAGTACTTC. Its protein product is CASSTRSLVYEQYF. V is TRBV19 and J is TRBJ2-7; D may be TRBD2 (5 bases). The CDR3 has 14 amino acids. From germline, CDR1 is LNHDA and CDR2 SQIVND (reference sequence). V was trimmed by 6 bases and J by 3 bases, leaving 15 bases between them.

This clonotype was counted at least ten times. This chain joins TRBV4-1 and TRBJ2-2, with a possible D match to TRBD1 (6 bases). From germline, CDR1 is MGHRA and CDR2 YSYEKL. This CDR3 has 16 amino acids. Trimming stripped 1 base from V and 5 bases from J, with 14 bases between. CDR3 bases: TGCGCCAGCAGCCAAGGTTGGGGGCGAAGTACCGGGGAGCTGTTTTTT. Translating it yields CASSQGWGRSTGELFF.

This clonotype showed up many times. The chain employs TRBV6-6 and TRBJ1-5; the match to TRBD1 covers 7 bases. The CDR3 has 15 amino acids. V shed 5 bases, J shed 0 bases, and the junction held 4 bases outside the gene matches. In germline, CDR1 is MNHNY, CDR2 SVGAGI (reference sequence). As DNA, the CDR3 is TGTGCCAGCAGTGGGACAGACTATAGCAATCAGCCCCAGCATTTT. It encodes CASSGTDYSNQPQHF.

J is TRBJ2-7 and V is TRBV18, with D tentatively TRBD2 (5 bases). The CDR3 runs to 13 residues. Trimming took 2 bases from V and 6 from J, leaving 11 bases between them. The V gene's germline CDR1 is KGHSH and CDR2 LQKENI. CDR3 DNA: TGTGCCAGCTCACCAGCGGACGGAGGCGAGCAGTACTTC. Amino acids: CASSPADGGEQYF.

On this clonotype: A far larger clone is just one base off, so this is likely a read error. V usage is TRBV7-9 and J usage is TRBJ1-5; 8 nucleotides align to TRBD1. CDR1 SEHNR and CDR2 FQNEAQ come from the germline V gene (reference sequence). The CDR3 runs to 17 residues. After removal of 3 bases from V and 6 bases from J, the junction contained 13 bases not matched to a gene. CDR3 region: CASSFLSWAGGTQPQHF. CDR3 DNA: TGTGCCAGCAGCTTCCTTAGTTGGGCAGGGGGCACTCAGCCCCAGCATTTT.

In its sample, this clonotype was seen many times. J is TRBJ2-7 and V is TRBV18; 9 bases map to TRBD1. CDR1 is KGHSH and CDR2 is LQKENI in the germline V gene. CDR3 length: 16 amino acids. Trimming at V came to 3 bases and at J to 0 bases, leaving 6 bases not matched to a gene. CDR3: CASSPRRTGASYEQYF. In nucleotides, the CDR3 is TGTGCCAGCTCACCGCGCAGGACAGGGGCCTCCTACGAGCAGTACTTC.

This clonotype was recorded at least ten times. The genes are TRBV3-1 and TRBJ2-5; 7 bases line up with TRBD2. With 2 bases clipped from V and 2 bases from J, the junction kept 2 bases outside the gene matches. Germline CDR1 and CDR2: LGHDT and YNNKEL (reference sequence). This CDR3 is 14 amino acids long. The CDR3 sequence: CASSQSGAQETQYF. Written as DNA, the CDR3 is TGTGCCAGCAGCCAAAGCGGGGCTCAAGAGACCCAGTACTTC.

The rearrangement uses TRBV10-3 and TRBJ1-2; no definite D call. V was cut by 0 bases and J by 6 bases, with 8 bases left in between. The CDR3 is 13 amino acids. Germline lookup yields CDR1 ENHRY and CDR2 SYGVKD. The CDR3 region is CAISESWGDGYTF. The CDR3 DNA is TGTGCCATCAGTGAGTCGTGGGGAGATGGCTACACCTTC.

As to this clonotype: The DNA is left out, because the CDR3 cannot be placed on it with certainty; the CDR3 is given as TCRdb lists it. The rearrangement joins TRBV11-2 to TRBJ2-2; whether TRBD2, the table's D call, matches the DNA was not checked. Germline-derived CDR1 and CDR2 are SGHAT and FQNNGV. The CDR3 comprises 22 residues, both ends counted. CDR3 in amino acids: CASSFYICSARPGTSGTGELFF.

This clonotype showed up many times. CDR3 loop: CSASPSGGLYNEQFF. The CDR3 DNA reads as TGCAGTGCTAGCCCCAGCGGGGGGCTCTACAATGAGCAGTTCTTC. The chain uses TRBV20-1 and TRBJ2-1, with 9 bases that match TRBD2. The CDR3 is 15 amino acids. The V gene's germline CDR1 is DFQATT and CDR2 SNEGSKA (reference sequence). The V and J ends lost 3 bases and 3 bases, in that order; junction bases with no gene match: 6.

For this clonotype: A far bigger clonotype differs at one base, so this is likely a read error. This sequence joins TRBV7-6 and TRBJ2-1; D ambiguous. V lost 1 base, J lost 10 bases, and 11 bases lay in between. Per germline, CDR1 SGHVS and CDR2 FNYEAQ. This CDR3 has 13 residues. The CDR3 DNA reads TGTGCCAGCAGCTTAGGAGGTGGTGACGAGCAGTTCTTC. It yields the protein CASSLGGGDEQFF.

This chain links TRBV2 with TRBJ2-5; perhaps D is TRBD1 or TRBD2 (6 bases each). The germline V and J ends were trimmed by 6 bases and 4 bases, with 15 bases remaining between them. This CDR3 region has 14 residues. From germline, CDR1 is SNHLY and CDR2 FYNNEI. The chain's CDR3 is CASRDGKGGETQYF. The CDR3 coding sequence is TGTGCCAGCAGGGACGGCAAGGGGGGAGAGACCCAGTACTTC. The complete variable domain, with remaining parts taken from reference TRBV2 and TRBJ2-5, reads EPEVTQTPSHQVTQMGQEVILRCVPISNHLYFYWYRQILGQKVEFLVSFYNNEISEKSEIFDDQFSVERPDGSNFTLKIRSTKLEDSAMYFCASRDGKGGETQYFGPGTRLLVL.

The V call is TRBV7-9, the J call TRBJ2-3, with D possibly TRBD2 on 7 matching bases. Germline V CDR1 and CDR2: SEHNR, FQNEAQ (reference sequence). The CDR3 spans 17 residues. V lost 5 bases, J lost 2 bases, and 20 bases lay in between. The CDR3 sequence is CASSTGGPSGDTDTQYF. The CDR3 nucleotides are TGTGCCAGCAGCACCGGGGGGCCTAGCGGTGACACAGATACGCAGTATTTT.

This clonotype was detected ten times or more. Here the CDR3 reads CASSVASREARNEQFF. DNA of the CDR3: TGTGCCAGCAGCGTAGCAAGTCGGGAGGCTCGCAATGAGCAGTTCTTC. The V call is TRBV9, the J call TRBJ2-1; 7 bases line up with TRBD2. Per the germline V gene, CDR1 is SGDLS and CDR2 is YYNGEE. The trim removed 0 bases at V and 6 bases at J, leaving 9 bases unmatched. This CDR3 spans 16 amino acids.

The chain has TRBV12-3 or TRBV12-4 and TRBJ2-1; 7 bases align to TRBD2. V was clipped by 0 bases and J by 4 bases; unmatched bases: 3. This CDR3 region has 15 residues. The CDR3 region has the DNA TGTGCCAGCAGTTTAGCTAGCGGGTATTACAATGAGCAGTTCTTC. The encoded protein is CASSLASGYYNEQFF.

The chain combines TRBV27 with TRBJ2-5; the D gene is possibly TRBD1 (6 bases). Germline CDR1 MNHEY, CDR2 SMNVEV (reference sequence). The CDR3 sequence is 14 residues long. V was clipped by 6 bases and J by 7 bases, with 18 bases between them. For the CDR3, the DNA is TGTGCCAGCAGCCTCGTGGGGGCTAGGGCGACCCAGTACTTC. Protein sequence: CASSLVGARATQYF.

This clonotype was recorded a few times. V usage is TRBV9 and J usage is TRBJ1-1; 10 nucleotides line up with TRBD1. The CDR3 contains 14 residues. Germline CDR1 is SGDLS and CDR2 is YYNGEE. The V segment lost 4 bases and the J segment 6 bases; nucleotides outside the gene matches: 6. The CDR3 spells CASSIRDRGSEAFF. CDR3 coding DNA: TGTGCCAGCAGCATCCGGGACAGGGGATCTGAAGCTTTCTTT.

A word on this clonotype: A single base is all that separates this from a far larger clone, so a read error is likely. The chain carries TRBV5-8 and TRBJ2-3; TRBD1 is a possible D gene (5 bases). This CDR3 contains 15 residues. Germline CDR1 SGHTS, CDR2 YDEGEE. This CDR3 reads CASSLLTVSTDTEYF. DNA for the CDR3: TGTGCCAGCAGCTTGCTGACAGTCAGCACAGATACGGAGTATTTT.

The CDR3 spells CASNGRGREQYF. The CDR3 DNA follows: TGTGCCAGCAACGGCAGGGGGCGCGAGCAGTACTTC. The J gene is TRBJ2-7, the V gene TRBV28; 8 bases are a match to TRBD1. This CDR3 contains 12 residues. Losses at the gene ends were 7 bases for V and 6 bases for J; bases not matched to a gene: 5. Germline CDR1 is MDHEN and CDR2 is SYDVKM.